This T cell receptor beta chain was identified in a study of OX40 agonist ivuxolimab in advanced cancers. The method was immunoSEQ multiplex PCR; TCRdb's version includes in-frame clones alone and lacks a portion of them. Of 80,000 or so clones listed, more than 70% are singletons. The J segment lost 4 bases and the V segment lost 8 bases, leaving 6 bases of the junction unmatched. The CDR3 contains 14 residues. CDR1 MDHEN and CDR2 SYDVKM come from the germline V gene. The source material was CD4+ or CD8+ T cells sorted from blood, sampled in a trial of the OX40 agonist ivuxolimab. The TCR sequence derives from an adult with an advanced solid tumor such as melanoma, head and neck, liver or kidney cancer. The chain combines TRBV28 with TRBJ2-1, with TRBD2 identical over 9 bases. The CDR3 sequence: CASETSGQYNEQFF. The DNA for the CDR3 is TGTGCCAGCGAAACTAGCGGGCAATACAATGAGCAGTTCTTC.